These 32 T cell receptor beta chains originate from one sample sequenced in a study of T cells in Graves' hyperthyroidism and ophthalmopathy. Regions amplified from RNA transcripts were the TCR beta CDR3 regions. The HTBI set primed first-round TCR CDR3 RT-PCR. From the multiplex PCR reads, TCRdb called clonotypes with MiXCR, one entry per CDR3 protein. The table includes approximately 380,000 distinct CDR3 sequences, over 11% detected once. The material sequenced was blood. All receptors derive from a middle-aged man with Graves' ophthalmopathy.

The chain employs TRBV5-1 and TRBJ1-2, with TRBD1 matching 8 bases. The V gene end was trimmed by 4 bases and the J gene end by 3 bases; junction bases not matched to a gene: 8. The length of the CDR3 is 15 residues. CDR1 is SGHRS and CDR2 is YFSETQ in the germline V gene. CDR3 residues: CASSTGQGLYYGYTF. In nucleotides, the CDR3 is TGCGCCAGCAGCACCGGACAGGGTCTATACTATGGCTACACCTTC.

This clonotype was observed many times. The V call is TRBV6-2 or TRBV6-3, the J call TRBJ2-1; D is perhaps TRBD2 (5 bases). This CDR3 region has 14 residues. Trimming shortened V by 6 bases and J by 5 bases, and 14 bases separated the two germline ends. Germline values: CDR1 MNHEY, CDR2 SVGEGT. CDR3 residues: CASSHRGLHNEQFF. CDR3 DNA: TGTGCCAGCAGCCACAGAGGACTCCACAATGAGCAGTTCTTC.

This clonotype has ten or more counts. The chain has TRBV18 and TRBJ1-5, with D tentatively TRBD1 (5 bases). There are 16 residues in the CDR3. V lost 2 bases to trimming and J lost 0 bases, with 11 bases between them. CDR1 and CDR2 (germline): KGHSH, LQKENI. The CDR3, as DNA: TGTGCCAGCTCACCAGTCCCCAGGGCTAGCAATCAGCCCCAGCATTTT. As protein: CASSPVPRASNQPQHF.

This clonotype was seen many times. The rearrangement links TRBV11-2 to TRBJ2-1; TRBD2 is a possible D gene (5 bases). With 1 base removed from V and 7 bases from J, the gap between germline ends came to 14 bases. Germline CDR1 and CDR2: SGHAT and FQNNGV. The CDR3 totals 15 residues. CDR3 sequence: CASSLGYVEGNEQFF. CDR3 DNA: TGTGCCAGCAGCTTAGGCTATGTCGAGGGTAATGAGCAGTTCTTC.

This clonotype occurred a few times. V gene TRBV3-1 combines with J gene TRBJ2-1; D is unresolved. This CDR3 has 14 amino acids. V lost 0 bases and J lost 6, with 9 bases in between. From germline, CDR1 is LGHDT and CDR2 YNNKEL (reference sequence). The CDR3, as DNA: TGTGCCAGCAGCCAAGATTTGAGGTTCAATGAGCAGTTCTTC. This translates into CASSQDLRFNEQFF.

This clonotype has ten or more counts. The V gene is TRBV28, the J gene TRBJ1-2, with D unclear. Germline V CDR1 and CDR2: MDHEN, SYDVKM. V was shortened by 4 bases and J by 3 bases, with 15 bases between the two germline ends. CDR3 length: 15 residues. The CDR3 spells CASSSPRAGYYGYTF. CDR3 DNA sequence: TGTGCCAGCAGTTCCCCCCGGGCAGGATACTATGGCTACACCTTC.

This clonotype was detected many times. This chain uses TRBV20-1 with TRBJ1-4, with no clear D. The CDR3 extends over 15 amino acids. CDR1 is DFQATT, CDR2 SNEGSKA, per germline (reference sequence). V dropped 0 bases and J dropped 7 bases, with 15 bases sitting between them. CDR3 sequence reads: CSARDKGISGEKLFF. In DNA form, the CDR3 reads TGCAGTGCTAGAGATAAGGGTATATCGGGTGAAAAACTGTTTTTT.

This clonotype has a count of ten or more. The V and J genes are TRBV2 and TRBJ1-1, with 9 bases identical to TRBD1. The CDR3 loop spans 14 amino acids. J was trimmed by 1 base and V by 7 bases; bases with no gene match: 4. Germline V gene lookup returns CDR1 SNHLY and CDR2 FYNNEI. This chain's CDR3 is CASKPGQGNTEAFF. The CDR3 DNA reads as TGTGCCAGCAAGCCGGGACAGGGGAACACTGAAGCTTTCTTT.

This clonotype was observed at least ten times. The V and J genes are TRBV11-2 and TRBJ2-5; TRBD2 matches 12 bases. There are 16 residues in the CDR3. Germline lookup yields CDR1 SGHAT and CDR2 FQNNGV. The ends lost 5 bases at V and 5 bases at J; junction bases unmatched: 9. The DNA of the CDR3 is TGTGCCAGCAGCACAGGCCCGACTAGCGGGAGTGAGACCCAGTACTTC. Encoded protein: CASSTGPTSGSETQYF. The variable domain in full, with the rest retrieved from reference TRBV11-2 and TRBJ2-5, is EAGVAQSPRYKIIEKRQSVAFWCNPISGHATLYWYQQILGQGPKLLIQFQNNGVVDDSQLPKDRFSAERLKGVDSTLKIQPAKLEDSAVYLCASSTGPTSGSETQYFGPGTRLLVL.

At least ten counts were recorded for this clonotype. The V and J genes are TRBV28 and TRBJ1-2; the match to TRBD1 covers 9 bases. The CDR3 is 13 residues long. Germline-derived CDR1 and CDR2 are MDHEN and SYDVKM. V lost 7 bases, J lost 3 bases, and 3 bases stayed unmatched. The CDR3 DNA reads TGTGCCAGCAAACAGGGGGCAGACTATGGCTACACCTTC. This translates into CASKQGADYGYTF.

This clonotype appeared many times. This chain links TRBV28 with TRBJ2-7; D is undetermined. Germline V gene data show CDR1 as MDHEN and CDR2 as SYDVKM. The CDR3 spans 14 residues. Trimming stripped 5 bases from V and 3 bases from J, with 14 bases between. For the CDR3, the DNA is TGTGCCAGCAGTCCACTCCGTGAGGTCTACGAGCAGTACTTC. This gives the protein CASSPLREVYEQYF.

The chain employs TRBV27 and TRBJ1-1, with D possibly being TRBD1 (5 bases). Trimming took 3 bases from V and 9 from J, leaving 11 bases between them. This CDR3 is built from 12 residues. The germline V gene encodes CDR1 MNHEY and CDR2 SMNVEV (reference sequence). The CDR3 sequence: CASSLRGGQAFF. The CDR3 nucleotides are TGTGCCAGCAGTTTGAGGGGAGGACAAGCTTTCTTT.

CDR3 coding DNA: TGTGCCAGCAGCGCGGTTACGAACACCGGGGAGCTGTTTTTT. This gives the protein CASSAVTNTGELFF. The rearrangement links TRBV7-9 to TRBJ2-2, with D hard to call. This CDR3 is 14 amino acids long. Trimming removed 5 bases from V and 0 bases from J, with 7 bases in between. Germline V lookup: CDR1 SEHNR, CDR2 FQNEAQ (reference sequence).

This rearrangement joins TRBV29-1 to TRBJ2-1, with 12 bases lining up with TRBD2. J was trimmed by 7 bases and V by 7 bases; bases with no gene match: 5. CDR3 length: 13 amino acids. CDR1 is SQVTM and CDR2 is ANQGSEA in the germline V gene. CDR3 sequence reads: CSGSSGRVNEQFF. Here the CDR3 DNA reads TGCAGCGGATCTAGCGGGAGGGTTAATGAGCAGTTCTTC.

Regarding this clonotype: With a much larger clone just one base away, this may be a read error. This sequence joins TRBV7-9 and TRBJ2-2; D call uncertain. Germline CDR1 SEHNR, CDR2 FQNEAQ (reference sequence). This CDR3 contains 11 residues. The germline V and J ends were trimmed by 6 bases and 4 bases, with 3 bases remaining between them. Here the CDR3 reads CASRITGELFF. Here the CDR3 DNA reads TGTGCCAGCAGGATCACCGGGGAGCTGTTTTTT.

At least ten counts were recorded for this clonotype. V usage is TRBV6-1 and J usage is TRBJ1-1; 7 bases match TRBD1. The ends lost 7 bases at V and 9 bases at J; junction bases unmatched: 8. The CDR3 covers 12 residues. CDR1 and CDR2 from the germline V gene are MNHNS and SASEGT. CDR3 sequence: CASKQGRSQAFF. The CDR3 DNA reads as TGTGCCAGCAAACAGGGGAGAAGTCAAGCTTTCTTT.

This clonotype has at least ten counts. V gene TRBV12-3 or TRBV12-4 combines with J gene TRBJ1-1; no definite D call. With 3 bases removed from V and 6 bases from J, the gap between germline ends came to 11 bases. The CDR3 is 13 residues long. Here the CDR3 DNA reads TGTGCCAGCAGTTTCCAGCCGGGCGCTGAAGCTTTCTTT. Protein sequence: CASSFQPGAEAFF.

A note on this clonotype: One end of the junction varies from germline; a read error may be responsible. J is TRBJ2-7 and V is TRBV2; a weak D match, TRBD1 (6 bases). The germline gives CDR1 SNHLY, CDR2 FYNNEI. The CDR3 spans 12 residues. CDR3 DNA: TGTGCCAGCAGTTCGACAGGATACGAGCAGTGCTTC. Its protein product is CASSSTGYEQCF.

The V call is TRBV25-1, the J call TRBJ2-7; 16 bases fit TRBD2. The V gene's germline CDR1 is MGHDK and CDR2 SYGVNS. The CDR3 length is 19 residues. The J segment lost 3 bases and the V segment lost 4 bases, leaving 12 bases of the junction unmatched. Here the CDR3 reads CASSGLGTSGRAAFYEQYF. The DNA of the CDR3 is TGTGCCAGCAGTGGGTTGGGGACTAGCGGGAGGGCCGCGTTCTACGAGCAGTACTTC.

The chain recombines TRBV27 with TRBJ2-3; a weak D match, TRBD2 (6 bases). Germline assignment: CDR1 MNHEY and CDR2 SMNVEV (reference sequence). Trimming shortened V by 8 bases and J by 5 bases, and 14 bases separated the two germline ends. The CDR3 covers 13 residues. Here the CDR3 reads CASGGAGRDTQYF. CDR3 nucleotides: TGTGCCAGCGGTGGTGCGGGAAGAGATACGCAGTATTTT.

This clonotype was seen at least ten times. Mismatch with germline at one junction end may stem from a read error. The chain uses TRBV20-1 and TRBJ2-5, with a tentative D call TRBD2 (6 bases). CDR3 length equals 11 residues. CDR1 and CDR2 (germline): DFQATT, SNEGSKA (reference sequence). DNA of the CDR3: TGCAGTGCTAGGGGCGGGGAGATCCAGTACTTC. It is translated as CSARGGEIQYF.

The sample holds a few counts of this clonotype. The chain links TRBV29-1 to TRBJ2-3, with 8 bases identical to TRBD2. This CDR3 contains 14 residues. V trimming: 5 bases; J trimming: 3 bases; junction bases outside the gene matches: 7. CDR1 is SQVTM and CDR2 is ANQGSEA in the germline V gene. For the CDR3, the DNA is TGCAGCGTTTCAGCGGGAGTAATTACAGATACGCAGTATTTT. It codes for CSVSAGVITDTQYF.

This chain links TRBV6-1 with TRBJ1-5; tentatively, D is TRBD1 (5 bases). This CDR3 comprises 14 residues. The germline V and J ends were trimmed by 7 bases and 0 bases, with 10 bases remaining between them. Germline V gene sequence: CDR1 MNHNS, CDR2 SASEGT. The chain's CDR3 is CASMRGGSNQPQHF. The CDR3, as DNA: TGTGCCAGCATGCGGGGGGGTAGCAATCAGCCCCAGCATTTT.

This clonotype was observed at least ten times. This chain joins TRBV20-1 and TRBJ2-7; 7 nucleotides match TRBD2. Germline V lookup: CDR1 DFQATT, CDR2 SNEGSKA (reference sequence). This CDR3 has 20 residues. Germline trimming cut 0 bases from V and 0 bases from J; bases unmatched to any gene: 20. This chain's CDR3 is CSARDLGDYKAGPLSYEQYF. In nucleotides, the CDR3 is TGCAGTGCTAGAGATCTGGGGGACTACAAAGCAGGGCCCCTCTCCTACGAGCAGTACTTC.

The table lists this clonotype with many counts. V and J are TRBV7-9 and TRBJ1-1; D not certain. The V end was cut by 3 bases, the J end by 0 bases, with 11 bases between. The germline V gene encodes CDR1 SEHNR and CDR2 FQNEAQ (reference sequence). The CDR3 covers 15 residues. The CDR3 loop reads CASSLKATLNTEAFF. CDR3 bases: TGTGCCAGCAGCTTGAAGGCCACCTTGAACACTGAAGCTTTCTTT.

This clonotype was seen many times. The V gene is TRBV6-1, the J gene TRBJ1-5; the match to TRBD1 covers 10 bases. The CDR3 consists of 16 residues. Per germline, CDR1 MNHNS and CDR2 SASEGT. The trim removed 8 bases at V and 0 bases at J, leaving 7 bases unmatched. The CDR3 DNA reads TGTGCCAGCGTGACAGGGGGCTCGGATAGCAATCAGCCCCAGCATTTT. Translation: CASVTGGSDSNQPQHF.

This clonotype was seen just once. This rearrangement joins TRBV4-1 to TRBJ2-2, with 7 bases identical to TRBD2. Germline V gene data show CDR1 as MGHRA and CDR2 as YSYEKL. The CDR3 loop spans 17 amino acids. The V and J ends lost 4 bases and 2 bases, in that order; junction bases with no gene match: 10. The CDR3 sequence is CASSPAGVQRNTGELFF. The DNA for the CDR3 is TGCGCCAGCAGCCCGGCGGGGGTCCAAAGAAACACCGGGGAGCTGTTTTTT.

The CDR3 sequence: CSVAPQTGYGYTF. For the CDR3, the DNA is TGCAGCGTTGCCCCCCAAACAGGATATGGCTACACCTTC. The V gene is TRBV29-1, the J gene TRBJ1-2; TRBD1 is a possible D gene (5 bases). Germline assignment: CDR1 SQVTM and CDR2 ANQGSEA. The CDR3 is made up of 13 amino acids. The V end lost 4 bases, the J end lost 5 bases, and 14 bases lay between the germline ends.

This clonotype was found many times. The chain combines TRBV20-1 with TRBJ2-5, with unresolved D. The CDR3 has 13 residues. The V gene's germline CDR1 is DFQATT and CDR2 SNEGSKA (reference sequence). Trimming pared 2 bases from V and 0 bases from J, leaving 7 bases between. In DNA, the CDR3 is TGCAGTGCTAGATCGGGCCACCAAGAGACCCAGTACTTC. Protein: CSARSGHQETQYF.

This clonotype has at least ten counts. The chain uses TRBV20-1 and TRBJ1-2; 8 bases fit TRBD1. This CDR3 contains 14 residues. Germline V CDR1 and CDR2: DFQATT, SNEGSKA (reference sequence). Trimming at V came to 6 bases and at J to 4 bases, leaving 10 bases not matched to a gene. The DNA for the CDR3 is TGCAGTGCAACCGGACAGGGAAACCCCTATGGCTACACCTTC. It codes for CSATGQGNPYGYTF.

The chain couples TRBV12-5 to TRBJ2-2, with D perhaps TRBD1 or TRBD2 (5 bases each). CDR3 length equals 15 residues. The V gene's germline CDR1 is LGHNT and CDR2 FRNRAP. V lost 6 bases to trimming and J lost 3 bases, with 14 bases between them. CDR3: CASGFSLGDTGELFF. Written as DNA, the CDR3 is TGTGCTAGTGGCTTCTCCTTGGGGGACACCGGGGAGCTGTTTTTT.

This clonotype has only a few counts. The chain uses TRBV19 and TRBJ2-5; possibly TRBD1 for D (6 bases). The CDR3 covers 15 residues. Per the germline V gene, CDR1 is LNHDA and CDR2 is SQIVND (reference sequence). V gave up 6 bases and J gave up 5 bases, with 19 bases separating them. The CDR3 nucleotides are TGTGCCAGTAGAGCCAGGGGTGGCTTTGGCGAGACCCAGTACTTC. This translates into CASRARGGFGETQYF.